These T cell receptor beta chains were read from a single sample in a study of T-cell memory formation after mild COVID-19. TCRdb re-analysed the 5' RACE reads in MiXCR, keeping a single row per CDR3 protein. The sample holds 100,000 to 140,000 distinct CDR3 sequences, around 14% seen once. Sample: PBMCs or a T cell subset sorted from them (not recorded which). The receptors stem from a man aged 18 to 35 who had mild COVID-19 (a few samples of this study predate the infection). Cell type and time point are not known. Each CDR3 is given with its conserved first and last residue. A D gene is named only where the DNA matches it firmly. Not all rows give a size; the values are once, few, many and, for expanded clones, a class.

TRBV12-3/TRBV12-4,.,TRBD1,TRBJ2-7,TGTGCCAGCAGCTCGTACACCGGGACAGGGGTCGAGCAGTACTTC,CASSSYTGTGVEQYF
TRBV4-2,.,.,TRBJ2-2,TGTGCCAGCAGCCAAGGAGGACTGGGCGGAGAACACACCGGGGAGCTGTTTTTT,CASSQGGLGGEHTGELFF
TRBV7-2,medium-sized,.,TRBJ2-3,TGTGCCAGCAGCTCCGATAGCATGGGCACAGATACGCAGTATTTT,CASSSDSMGTDTQYF
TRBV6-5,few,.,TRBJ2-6,TGTGCCAGCAGTTACTTGACAGAGACTGGGGCCAACGTCCTGACTTTC,CASSYLTETGANVLTF
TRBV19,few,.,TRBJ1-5,TGTGCCAGTAGTACCGTTGAGGGCTCTCAGCCCCAGCATTTT,CASSTVEGSQPQHF
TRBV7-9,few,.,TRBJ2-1,TGTGCCAGCAGCTTCCGGGGGCAGCAGTTCTTC,CASSFRGQQFF
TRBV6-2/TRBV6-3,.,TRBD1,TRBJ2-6,TGTGCCAGCAGACAAGGGACAGAGAGCTCTGGGGCCAACGTCCTGACTTTC,CASRQGTESSGANVLTF
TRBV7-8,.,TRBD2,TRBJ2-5,TGTGCCAGCAGCTTCCCTCTGGGGAGGGGAGAGACCCAGTACTTC,CASSFPLGRGETQYF
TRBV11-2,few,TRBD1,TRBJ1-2,TGTGCCAGCAGCTCCGGGACAGATGGCTACACCTTC,CASSSGTDGYTF
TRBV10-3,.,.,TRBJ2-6,TGTGCCATCAGTGTCCCATCCCAATCTGGGGCCAACGTCCTGACTTTC,CAISVPSQSGANVLTF
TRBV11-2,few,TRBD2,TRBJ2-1,TGTGCCAGCAGCTTCCGTGCGGGGGGGGAAACATACAATGAGCAGTTCTTC,CASSFRAGGETYNEQFF
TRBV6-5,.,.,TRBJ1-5,TGTGCCAGCAGTTACAAAGGCTATAGCAATCAGCCCCAGCATTTT,CASSYKGYSNQPQHF
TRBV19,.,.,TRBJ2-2,TGTGCCAGTAGTATTGTGGGGGCAGGGACCGGGGAGCTGTTTTTT,CASSIVGAGTGELFF
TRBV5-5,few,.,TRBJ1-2,TGTGCCAGCAGCCCGGGGGGAACGGGCTACACCTTC,CASSPGGTGYTF
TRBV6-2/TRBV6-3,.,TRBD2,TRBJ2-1,TGTGCCAGCAGTTACGGGAGGGGATTTAATGAGCAGTTCTTC,CASSYGRGFNEQFF
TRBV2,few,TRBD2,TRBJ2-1,TGTGCCAGCAGCCGACTAGCGGGGGGTCGGGACAATGAGCAGTTCTTC,CASSRLAGGRDNEQFF
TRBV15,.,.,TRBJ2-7,TGTGCCACAGGGGGTCAGGGGGGCTACGAGCAGTACTTC,CATGGQGGYEQYF
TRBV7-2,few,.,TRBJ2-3,TGTGCCAGCAGCTCCCTGTTACCCTATACGCAGTATTTT,CASSSLLPYTQYF
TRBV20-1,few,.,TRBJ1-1,TGCAGTGCTAGGTGGGGGGAATTTAGCACTGAAGCTTTCTTT,CSARWGEFSTEAFF
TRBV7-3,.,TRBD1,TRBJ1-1,TGTGCCAGCAGCCAAGGGACAGGGGTGGGTCTTGAAGCTTTCTTT,CASSQGTGVGLEAFF
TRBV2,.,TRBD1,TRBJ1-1,TGTGCCAGCAGTGGCAGACAGGGTAGCACTGAAGCTTTCTTT,CASSGRQGSTEAFF
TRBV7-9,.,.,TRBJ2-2,TGTGCCAGCCCCCGGGGGAAAACAGTTAACACCGGGGAGCTGTTTTTT,CASPRGKTVNTGELFF
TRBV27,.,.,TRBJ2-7,TGTGCCAGCAGCCCCGAGAGGGGTTGGAGCTCCTACGAGCAGTACTTC,CASSPERGWSSYEQYF
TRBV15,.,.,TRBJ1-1,TGTGCCACCAGCATGGGGGCGGGGCCCACTGAAGCTTTCTTT,CATSMGAGPTEAFF
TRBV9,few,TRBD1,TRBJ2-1,TGTGCCAGCAGCGTAGCTCCCGGGACAGCATACTTCGGCCTCGGGAATGAGCAGTTCTTC,CASSVAPGTAYFGLGNEQFF
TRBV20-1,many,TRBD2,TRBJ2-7,TGCAGTGCTAGAGATGTACTAGCGGGGATGTCCTACGAGCAGTACTTC,CSARDVLAGMSYEQYF
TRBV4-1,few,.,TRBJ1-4,TGCGCCAGCAGCCAAGTGTCAGGAGGCCGATATTTAGGTCTGTTTTTT,CASSQVSGGRYLGLFF
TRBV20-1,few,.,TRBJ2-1,TGCAGTGCTAGAGTAGGCTCCTACAATGAGCAGTTCTTC,CSARVGSYNEQFF
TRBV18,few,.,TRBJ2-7,TGTGCCAGCTCACCACCGTATCGAGAGGGCGATCTCTACGAGCAGTACTTC,CASSPPYREGDLYEQYF
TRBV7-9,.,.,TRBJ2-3,TGTGCCAGCAGCTCTACGGGACCGCCGGAGCAGTATTTT,CASSSTGPPEQYF
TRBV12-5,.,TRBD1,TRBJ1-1,TGTGCTAGTGGTTTTTGGACAGGGCGGAACGCTTTCTTT,CASGFWTGRNAFF
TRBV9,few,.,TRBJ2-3,TGTGCCAGCAGCGTAGGGGTCTATCAGCCCGCAGATACGCAGTATTTT,CASSVGVYQPADTQYF
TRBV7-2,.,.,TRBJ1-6,TGTGCCAGCAGCTTAGTCGAGGGCAGCTATAATTCACCCCTCCACTTT,CASSLVEGSYNSPLHF
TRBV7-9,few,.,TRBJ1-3,TGTGCCAGCAGCTCGGACAGTTCGTCTGGAAACACCATATATTTT,CASSSDSSSGNTIYF
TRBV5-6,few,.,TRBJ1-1,TGTGCCAGCAGCTTGGTAGGGTTTGAAGCTTTCTTT,CASSLVGFEAFF
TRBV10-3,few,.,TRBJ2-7,TGTGCCATCAGTGATAAGGCCCCCCTCGAGCAGTACTTC,CAISDKAPLEQYF
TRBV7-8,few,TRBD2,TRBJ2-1,TGTGCCAGCACCCCTCTTAGCGGGGGGGCCCATGAGCAGTTCTTC,CASTPLSGGAHEQFF
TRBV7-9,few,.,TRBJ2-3,TGTGCCAGCAGCTTTATCGTCGGGGGGCCAGATACGCAGTATTTT,CASSFIVGGPDTQYF
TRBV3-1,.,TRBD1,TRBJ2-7,TGTGCCAGCAGCAAAAACCTGGACAGGGACTCCTTCGAGCAGTACTTC,CASSKNLDRDSFEQYF
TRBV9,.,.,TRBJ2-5,TGTGCCAGCAGCGTAGCTTGGTCCCGGGGTACGGAGACCCAGTACTTC,CASSVAWSRGTETQYF
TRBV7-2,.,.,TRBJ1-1,TGTGCCAGCAGCTTAGAGGCGCTCGACATTCACACTGAAGCTTTCTTT,CASSLEALDIHTEAFF
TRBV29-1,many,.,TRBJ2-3,TGCAGCGTTTGGGCAGGGGAAATAGATACGCAGTATTTT,CSVWAGEIDTQYF
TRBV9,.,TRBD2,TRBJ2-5,TGTGCCAGCAGCAAGGACGGGGGGGAGACCCAGTACTTC,CASSKDGGETQYF
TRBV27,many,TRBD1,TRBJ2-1,TGTGCCAGCAGTTTCCTACCTCAGGGGGCACAAGAGCAGTTCTTC,CASSFLPQGAQEQFF
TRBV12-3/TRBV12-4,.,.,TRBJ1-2,TGTGCCAGCAGTCCCCGGACCTTGATAAACGGCTACACCTTC,CASSPRTLINGYTF
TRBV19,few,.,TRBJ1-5,TGTGCCAGTAGACAAAGGTCGTTAGATAGCAATCAGCCCCAGCATTTT,CASRQRSLDSNQPQHF
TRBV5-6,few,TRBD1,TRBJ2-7,TGTGCCAGCAGCTTGGCGGGACAGGGAGCCTACGAGCAGTACTTC,CASSLAGQGAYEQYF
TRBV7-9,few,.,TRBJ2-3,TGTGCCAGCAGCTTACGCTTAGATACGCAGTATTTT,CASSLRLDTQYF
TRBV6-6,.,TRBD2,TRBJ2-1,TGTGCCAGCAGCTTCCTAAGCGGGGGGCCCTTAAGCTCCTACAATGAGCAGTTCTTC,CASSFLSGGPLSSYNEQFF
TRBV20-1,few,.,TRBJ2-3,TGCAGTGCTAGAGCCCCCCCCGGGGATTCGCAGTATTTT,CSARAPPGDSQYF